This TCR beta chain was documented in a study of blood T cell repertoires in COVID-19. CDR1 and CDR2 (germline): SGHRS, YFSETQ. With V trimmed by 4 bases and J by 2 bases, 6 bases remained unmatched. The CDR3 contains 15 residues. The assay was immunoSEQ multiplex PCR, and TCRdb's table has in-frame clones only and misses some. Of approximately 68,000 clones in the sample, 86% were seen once. V is TRBV5-1 and J is TRBJ2-3, with TRBD1 matching 8 bases. This receptor was taken from a woman aged 55-70 years with acute or convalescent COVID-19. Sequenced input: peripheral blood. The CDR3: CASSVDRDPTDTQYF. CDR3 DNA: TGCGCCAGCAGCGTGGACAGGGATCCCACAGATACGCAGTATTTT. Using reference TRBV5-1 and TRBJ2-3 for the parts outside the CDR3, the full variable domain is KAGVTQTPRYLIKTRGQQVTLSCSPISGHRSVSWYQQTPGQGLQFLFEYFSETQRNKGNFPGRFSGRQFSNSRSEMNVSTLELGDSALYLCASSVDRDPTDTQYFGPGTRLTVL.